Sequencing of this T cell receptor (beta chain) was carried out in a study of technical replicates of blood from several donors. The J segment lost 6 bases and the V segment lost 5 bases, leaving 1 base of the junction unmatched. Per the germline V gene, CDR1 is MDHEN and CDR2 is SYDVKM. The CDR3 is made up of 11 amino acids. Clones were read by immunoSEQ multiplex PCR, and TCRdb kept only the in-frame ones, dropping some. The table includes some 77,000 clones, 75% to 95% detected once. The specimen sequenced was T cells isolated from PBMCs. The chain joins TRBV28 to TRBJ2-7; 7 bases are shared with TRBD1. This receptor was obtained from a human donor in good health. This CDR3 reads CASSRDSEQYF. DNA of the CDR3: TGTGCCAGCAGTCGGGACAGCGAGCAGTACTTC.